The following is a TCR beta chain sequence with its context. The antigen remains undetermined. The PBMCs were sourced from fresh peripheral blood (about 10 ml). This specimen belongs to a study of T cells in Graves' hyperthyroidism and ophthalmopathy. The CDR3 consists of 14 residues. In germline, CDR1 is SGHVS, CDR2 FQNEAQ. The V end was cut by 5 bases, the J end by 8 bases, with 19 bases between. RNA transcripts gave rise to amplified TCR beta CDR3 regions. TCR CDR3 underwent first-round RT-PCR with the HTBI primer set. TCRdb passed the multiplex PCR reads through MiXCR, listing each CDR3 protein once. The sample has about 640,000 distinct CDR3 sequences, about 15% seen once. Overall study results and limits: In validation, the model predicted ophthalmopathy. These predictions came a median about 6.5 months before onset. Most expanded thyroid clonotypes above 0.001 recurred in blood.

This TCR derives from a woman in her 50s with Graves' ophthalmopathy. This chain uses TRBV7-8 with TRBJ2-7; D is uncertain. Sample: blood. The CDR3 DNA reads as TGTGCCAGCAGCACCTCCCTGCGAGCTGACAAGCAGTACTTC. Its protein product is CASSTSLRADKQYF.